The next 16 T cell receptor beta chains were all read from a single sample in a study of control samples from healthy donors and cancer patients (dated by TCRdb to about 2020). Receptors were amplified or captured by the immunoSEQ multiplex PCR assay. Entries here come from immuneACCESS through TCRdb and include only in-frame sequences with V and J called. Some clones fail to appear in such tables; in the studies checked, an unresolved V gene covers under half of the shortfall, and the cause of the remainder is unknown. Counted in this sample were 150,000 to 200,000 clones; about 86% of them appeared once. Jointly, the top ten make up around 5% of the sample. Sample: blood. All receptors derive from a woman aged 25 to 39 in good health.

The chain is built from TRBV5-5 and TRBJ2-1, with D hard to call. Germline V gives CDR1 SGHKS, CDR2 YYEKEE (reference sequence). Between the trimmed V and J ends, which lost 1 base and 6 bases, there was a span of 11 bases. This CDR3 has 14 amino acids. CDR3: CASSLSQFSNEQFF. CDR3 coding DNA: TGTGCCAGCAGCTTGTCCCAATTTTCCAATGAGCAGTTCTTC.

This clone was observed a single time. The chain recombines TRBV5-4 with TRBJ2-1, with TRBD2 identical over 16 bases. CDR1 and CDR2 (germline): SGHNT, YYREEE (reference sequence). This CDR3 comprises 17 residues. V lost 2 bases and J lost 5; bases outside the gene matches: 4. CDR3 protein: CASSFGTSGRGNNEQFF. In nucleotides, the CDR3 is TGTGCCAGCAGCTTTGGGACTAGCGGGAGGGGGAACAATGAGCAGTTCTTC. Looking up the rest from reference TRBV5-4 and TRBJ2-1 gives the full variable domain: ETGVTQSPTHLIKTRGQQVTLRCSSQSGHNTVSWYQQALGQGPQFIFQYYREEENGRGNFPPRFSGLQFPNYSSELNVNALELDDSALYLCASSFGTSGRGNNEQFFGPGTRLTVL.

This chain connects TRBV7-9 to TRBJ2-1; weak D call: TRBD2 (5 bases). The CDR3 length is 15 residues. CDR1 is SEHNR and CDR2 is FQNEAQ in the germline V gene (reference sequence). Trimming shortened V by 4 bases and J by 3 bases, and 13 bases separated the two germline ends. The CDR3 here is CASSSVGERYNEQFF. In DNA form, the CDR3 reads TGTGCCAGCAGCTCCGTCGGGGAGCGCTACAATGAGCAGTTCTTC.

As DNA, the CDR3 is TGTGCCAGCAGCTTACCAAGGGCCACCGGGGAGCTGTTTTTT. This sequence encodes CASSLPRATGELFF. The chain uses TRBV7-9 and TRBJ2-2; no definite D call. With 2 bases removed from V and 4 bases from J, the gap between germline ends came to 8 bases. Germline V CDR1 and CDR2: SEHNR, FQNEAQ (reference sequence). The CDR3 contains 14 residues.

The chain has TRBV3-1 (or the pseudogene TRBV3-2) and TRBJ2-7, with 9 bases identical to TRBD1. The CDR3 has 15 residues. V lost 5 bases, J lost 5 bases, and 10 bases stayed unmatched. Germline V gene data show CDR1 as LGHDT and CDR2 as YNNKEL (reference sequence). CDR3: CASSNRGLASNEQYF. CDR3 DNA sequence: TGTGCCAGCAGCAACAGGGGGCTCGCAAGTAACGAGCAGTACTTC.

J is TRBJ1-2 and V is TRBV6-1; no reliable D call. The CDR3 loop spans 13 amino acids. The V end lost 2 bases, the J end lost 2 bases, and 6 bases lay between the germline ends. The germline CDR1 and CDR2 sequences are MNHNS and SASEGT. The CDR3 sequence: CASSERANYGYTF. The CDR3 nucleotides read TGTGCCAGCAGTGAAAGGGCAAACTATGGCTACACCTTC.

This chain uses TRBV28 with TRBJ1-2; no reliable D call. This CDR3 is 8 amino acids long. Trimming cost V 7 bases and J 6 bases, with 0 bases left between them. Germline V gene sequence: CDR1 MDHEN, CDR2 SYDVKM. The CDR3 here is CASNGYTF. The CDR3 DNA reads TGTGCCAGCAATGGCTACACCTTC.

This clone was seen just once. The chain couples TRBV7-6 to TRBJ1-1; a weak D match, TRBD1 (5 bases). V lost 4 bases, J lost 3 bases, and 21 bases lay in between. The CDR3 is made up of 17 amino acids. Germline CDR1 SGHVS, CDR2 FNYEAQ. The DNA for the CDR3 is TGTGCCAGCAGCTCTAGGGCGGGGATAGGGGCAGACACTGAAGCTTTCTTT. This sequence encodes CASSSRAGIGADTEAFF.

The V and J genes are TRBV12-3 or TRBV12-4 and TRBJ1-1, with D unclear. V shed 3 bases and J shed 6 bases, with 11 bases lying between them. The CDR3 is 13 residues long. The CDR3 bases are TGTGCCAGCAGTTTCGCCGCGACGGCTGAAGCTTTCTTT. This gives the protein CASSFAATAEAFF.

CDR3 loop: CASSLGENYGYTF. CDR3 nucleotides: TGCGCCAGCAGCTTGGGGGAAAACTATGGCTACACCTTC. This sequence joins TRBV5-1 and TRBJ1-2; the D is unclear. The CDR3 has 13 amino acids. CDR1 is SGHRS and CDR2 is YFSETQ in the germline V gene. Trimming took off 0 bases at V and 2 bases at J, with 5 bases between the two ends.

The chain links TRBV3-1 (or the pseudogene TRBV3-2) to TRBJ1-1; no clear D gene. Germline V gene sequence: CDR1 LGHDT, CDR2 YNNKEL (reference sequence). Trimming shortened V by 3 bases and J by 2 bases, and 4 bases separated the two germline ends. The CDR3 is made up of 12 amino acids. CDR3 nucleotide sequence: TGTGCCAGCAGCCATAGAAACACTGAAGCTTTCTTT. Its protein is CASSHRNTEAFF.

This clone was observed a handful of times. Distinct nucleotide sequences in the sample also encode this CDR3. The V and J genes are TRBV2 and TRBJ1-5, with TRBD1 as a possible D gene (5 bases). The ends were cut back, 3 bases at V and 7 bases at J, with 10 bases in the middle. This CDR3 region has 13 residues. From germline, CDR1 is SNHLY and CDR2 FYNNEI. The CDR3 sequence is CASSEGVGQPQHF. The CDR3 nucleotides read TGTGCCAGCAGTGAGGGGGTCGGGCAGCCCCAGCATTTT.

This rearrangement joins TRBV7-2 to TRBJ2-2, with no clear D. V was cut by 2 bases and J by 5 bases, with 15 bases left in between. The CDR3 length is 16 residues. From germline, CDR1 is SGHTA and CDR2 FQGNSA. The CDR3 region has the DNA TGTGCCAGCAGCTTAAGTCGGCTAGTGAGGACCGGGGAGCTGTTTTTT. Amino acid sequence: CASSLSRLVRTGELFF.

The J gene is TRBJ2-5, the V gene TRBV9; D is perhaps TRBD1 or TRBD2 (5 bases each). Looked up from germline, CDR1 is SGDLS and CDR2 is YYNGEE. This CDR3 is built from 16 residues. The V end was cut by 3 bases, the J end by 0 bases, with 15 bases between. CDR3: CASSGSGTLYQETQYF. DNA of the CDR3: TGTGCCAGCAGCGGTTCCGGGACCCTGTACCAAGAGACCCAGTACTTC.

This clone was detected once. The J gene is TRBJ1-2, the V gene TRBV7-9; D possibly corresponds to TRBD1 (5 bases). The CDR3 sequence is 13 residues long. The V and J ends lost 4 bases and 4 bases respectively, with 10 bases between them. Germline V gene data show CDR1 as SEHNR and CDR2 as FQNEAQ (reference sequence). CDR3 sequence reads: CASSSQGFYGYTF. The CDR3 DNA reads TGTGCCAGCAGCTCTCAGGGTTTCTATGGCTACACCTTC.

The chain joins TRBV27 to TRBJ1-5; D might be TRBD1 (6 bases). V was trimmed by 5 bases and J by 0 bases, leaving 17 bases between them. The CDR3 loop spans 17 amino acids. Germline V gene sequence: CDR1 MNHEY, CDR2 SMNVEV (reference sequence). CDR3 region: CASSLTYRDFSNQPQHF. CDR3 nucleotides: TGTGCCAGCAGTCTAACCTACAGGGATTTTAGCAATCAGCCCCAGCATTTT.